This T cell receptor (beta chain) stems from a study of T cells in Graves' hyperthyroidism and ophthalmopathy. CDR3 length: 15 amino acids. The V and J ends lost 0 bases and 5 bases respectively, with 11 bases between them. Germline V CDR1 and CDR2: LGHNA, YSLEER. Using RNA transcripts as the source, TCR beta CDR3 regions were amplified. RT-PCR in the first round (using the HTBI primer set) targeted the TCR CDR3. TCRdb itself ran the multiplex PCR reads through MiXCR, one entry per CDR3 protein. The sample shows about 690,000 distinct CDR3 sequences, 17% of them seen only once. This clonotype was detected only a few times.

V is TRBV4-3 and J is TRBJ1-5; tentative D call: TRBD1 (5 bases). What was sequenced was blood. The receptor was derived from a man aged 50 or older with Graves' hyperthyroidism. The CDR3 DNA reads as TGCGCCAGCAGCCAAGATACAGGACCGGATCAGCCCCAGCATTTT. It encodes CASSQDTGPDQPQHF.